This T cell receptor (beta chain) was retrieved from a study of T cell repertoires in cytomegalovirus infection. Study as a whole: HLA-C-restricted CMV epitopes, recently identified, and well-studied HLA-B-restricted ones were used by the study. Public TCR beta signatures marked donors with CMV infection and the matching HLA.

This clonotype appeared once. Its target is not known. The V gene's germline CDR1 is SEHNR and CDR2 FQNEAQ (reference sequence). The CDR3 runs to 15 residues. V gave up 4 bases and J gave up 0 bases; unmatched junction bases: 5. Study-level points and caveats: CMV-specific TCR beta clonotypes restricted by HLA-C were the ones dominating the ex vivo response. Public TCR beta family frequency separated CMV-and-HLA carriers, including in an independent cohort.

TCRdb ran MiXCR on the reads and lists one entry per CDR3 protein. The data contain about 55,000 distinct CDR3 sequences, roughly a fifth of them singletons. The sequence derives from a human donor in good health (CMV status not recorded). Some clones in this sample may be carry-over from other donors' samples. The rearrangement uses TRBV7-9 and TRBJ2-5; 7 nucleotides align to TRBD2. The sequences come from CD8+ T cells from cultured PBMCs, collected from culture after CMV antigen stimulation. CDR3 DNA sequence: TGTGCCAGCAGCTCGGGACTATCGTACCAAGAGACCCAGTACTTC. Encoded protein: CASSSGLSYQETQYF.